The T cell receptor beta chain described here comes from a study of blood T cell repertoires in COVID-19. Those enrolled, adults aged about 18 to 89 years, came from some 25 US areas. The length of the CDR3 is 16 residues. Germline-derived CDR1 and CDR2 are MDHEN and SYDVKM. Deletions cut 8 bases from V and 7 bases from J, with 26 bases between. The repertoire was sequenced with immunoSEQ multiplex PCR; TCRdb's copy has only in-frame clones and lacks some. Here the sample spans 200,000 to 250,000 clones, about 87% being singletons. The chain has TRBV28 and TRBJ1-1; D is possibly TRBD1 (5 bases). This TCR was recovered from a woman between 45 and 60 years old who had recovered from COVID-19. Source material: PBMCs or T cells enriched from blood (not recorded which). The CDR3 DNA reads as TGTGCCAGCCTCTCCCCGAGGCCCCAGGGTAGTAGTGAAGCTTTCTTT. Residues: CASLSPRPQGSSEAFF.